This entry lists 25 T cell receptor beta chains sequenced from one sample in a study of cytomegalovirus exposure and HLA in healthy donors. The PCR had 60 Vbeta and 13 Jbeta primers. Libraries were prepared by immunoSEQ multiplex PCR; TCRdb keeps only in-frame clonotypes and omits some of them. In the table there are about 190,000 clones, roughly 75% of which are singletons. Sequencing was carried out using PBMCs. The source of these receptors is a man aged 30 to 39 in good health and CMV-seropositive.

The chain recombines TRBV30 with TRBJ1-6; 9 bases are shared with TRBD1. From germline, CDR1 is GTSNPN and CDR2 SVGIG (reference sequence). This CDR3 has 13 residues. The trim removed 4 bases at V and 8 bases at J, leaving 3 bases unmatched. Here the CDR3 DNA reads TGTGCCTGGAAGGGACAGGGTGATTCACCCCTCCACTTT. Translating it yields CAWKGQGDSPLHF.

The CDR3, as DNA: TGTGCCAGCAGCTGGGGGGGGGAAAACTATGGCTACACCTTC. Its translation is CASSWGGENYGYTF. The rearrangement joins TRBV5-4 to TRBJ1-2; D might be TRBD1 (5 bases). The CDR3 is made up of 14 amino acids. V was trimmed by 3 bases and J by 2 bases, leaving 11 bases between them. CDR1 SGHNT and CDR2 YYREEE come from the germline V gene (reference sequence).

Written as DNA, the CDR3 is TGTGCCAGTAGTATGGGAGGGGCGGTCTCTGGAAACACCATATATTTT. Amino acids: CASSMGGAVSGNTIYF. The rearrangement uses TRBV19 and TRBJ1-3; D perhaps matches TRBD1 (5 bases). V was shortened by 3 bases and J by 0 bases, with 12 bases between the two germline ends. Looked up from germline, CDR1 is LNHDA and CDR2 is SQIVND (reference sequence). The CDR3 sequence is 16 residues long.

The V call is TRBV28, the J call TRBJ1-2; D possibly corresponds to TRBD1 (6 bases). Germline CDR1 is MDHEN and CDR2 is SYDVKM. The CDR3 contains 15 residues. Trimming shortened V by 2 bases and J by 4 bases, and 14 bases separated the two germline ends. CDR3 protein: CASSLIRTVVYGYTF. CDR3 nucleotides: TGTGCCAGCAGTTTAATCCGGACAGTCGTCTATGGCTACACCTTC.

The rearrangement uses TRBV10-3 and TRBJ2-2; 11 nucleotides line up with TRBD1. Losses at the gene ends were 10 bases for V and 7 bases for J; bases not matched to a gene: 5. Germline V gene lookup returns CDR1 ENHRY and CDR2 SYGVKD. The CDR3 is 13 amino acids. DNA for the CDR3: TGTGCCACCCCGGGACAGGGGGACGGGGAGCTGTTTTTT. Translated: CATPGQGDGELFF.

The rearrangement uses TRBV4-2 and TRBJ2-1; TRBD1 agrees at 11 bases. The V and J ends lost 4 bases and 6 bases, in that order; junction bases with no gene match: 8. This CDR3 contains 16 residues. Germline V gives CDR1 LGHNA, CDR2 YNFKEQ. For the CDR3, the DNA is TGTGCCAGCAGCCCGGGACAGGGGGGATTGAGCAATGAGCAGTTCTTC. Its protein is CASSPGQGGLSNEQFF.

The V and J genes are TRBV5-4 and TRBJ2-7; the D gene is possibly TRBD2 (9 bases). This CDR3 has 16 residues. The V end was cut by 4 bases, the J end by 4 bases, with 21 bases between. The V gene's germline CDR1 is SGHNT and CDR2 YYREEE (reference sequence). CDR3 bases: TGTGCCAGCAGCCCAGGGGGCGGGAGGGCTGAATACGAGCAGTACTTC. The encoded protein is CASSPGGGRAEYEQYF. Together with reference TRBV5-4 and TRBJ2-7, the CDR3 gives the full variable domain: ETGVTQSPTHLIKTRGQQVTLRCSSQSGHNTVSWYQQALGQGPQFIFQYYREEENGRGNFPPRFSGLQFPNYSSELNVNALELDDSALYLCASSPGGGRAEYEQYFGPGTRLTVT.

This rearrangement joins TRBV7-3 to TRBJ2-1, with D perhaps matching TRBD2 (7 bases). The CDR3 contains 17 residues. Germline assignment: CDR1 SGHTA and CDR2 FQGTGA. V was shortened by 5 bases and J by 1 base, with 18 bases between the two germline ends. The CDR3 here is CASSPRGGGISYNEQFF. The DNA of the CDR3 is TGTGCCAGCAGCCCAAGGGGGGGTGGGATTTCCTACAATGAGCAGTTCTTC. Looking up the rest from reference TRBV7-3 and TRBJ2-1 gives the full variable domain: GAGVSQTPSNKVTEKGKYVELRCDPISGHTALYWYRQSLGQGPEFLIYFQGTGAADDSGLPNDRFFAVRPEGSVSTLKIQRTERGDSAVYLCASSPRGGGISYNEQFFGPGTRLTVL.

This clone was seen more than once but under ten times. The rearrangement joins TRBV5-4 to TRBJ2-3; possibly TRBD2 for D (6 bases). V was pared by 3 bases and J by 0 bases, with 11 bases between. The CDR3 loop spans 15 amino acids. Germline values: CDR1 SGHNT, CDR2 YYREEE (reference sequence). The CDR3 reads CASSSSGGSTDTQYF. The CDR3 region has the DNA TGTGCCAGCAGCTCTTCCGGGGGTAGCACAGATACGCAGTATTTT.

V is TRBV9 and J is TRBJ1-6, with unresolved D. Trimming pared 0 bases from V and 7 bases from J, leaving 11 bases between. In germline, CDR1 is SGDLS, CDR2 YYNGEE. CDR3 size: 15 residues. DNA of the CDR3: TGTGCCAGCAGCGTAGACTACCACGCGAATTCACCCCTCCACTTT. This codes for CASSVDYHANSPLHF.

This clone was seen a few times. This sequence joins TRBV18 and TRBJ2-3; 8 bases are shared with TRBD2. Trimming took 4 bases from V and 2 from J; bases not matched to a gene: 11. Germline CDR1 KGHSH, CDR2 LQKENI. There are 17 residues in the CDR3. The CDR3 DNA reads as TGTGCCAGCTCACTGCCGCCTAGCGGGTTCTCCACAGATACGCAGTATTTT. Translating it yields CASSLPPSGFSTDTQYF.

The chain links TRBV7-6 to TRBJ2-3; maybe TRBD2 (6 bases). The CDR3 is 13 amino acids. CDR1 and CDR2 from the germline V gene are SGHVS and FNYEAQ. V shed 5 bases and J shed 4 bases, with 10 bases lying between them. The CDR3 DNA reads as TGTGCCAGCAGCCCGAGGAGGGCAGATACGCAGTATTTT. This encodes CASSPRRADTQYF.

This clone was found once. The chain is built from TRBV30 and TRBJ2-1; 7 bases line up with TRBD2. Germline V lookup: CDR1 GTSNPN, CDR2 SVGIG (reference sequence). Trimming at V came to 2 bases and at J to 10 bases, leaving 20 bases not matched to a gene. This CDR3 has 17 amino acids. As DNA, the CDR3 is TGTGCCTGGAGTCCGCCTCGGGGACTACGTCAAGTCGGGGAGCAGTTCTTC. This encodes CAWSPPRGLRQVGEQFF.

The table lists this clone with a few counts. The V gene is TRBV28, the J gene TRBJ2-7, with a tentative D call TRBD1 (5 bases). The V gene lost 3 bases and the J gene lost 7 bases, with 10 bases spanning the gap. CDR1 and CDR2 from the germline V gene are MDHEN and SYDVKM. The length of the CDR3 is 12 residues. In DNA, the CDR3 is TGTGCCAGCAGTTTGACCCCAGGGGAGCAGTACTTC. Its translation: CASSLTPGEQYF.

The genes are TRBV7-9 and TRBJ2-7, with a weak D call TRBD2 (6 bases). Trimming removed 5 bases at V and 11 bases at J, with 19 bases between. The CDR3 is 13 amino acids. Germline V gene lookup returns CDR1 SEHNR and CDR2 FQNEAQ (reference sequence). DNA of the CDR3: TGTGCCAGCAGCCCCCTGGGAAGCGGAGGGAAGTACTTC. Translating gives CASSPLGSGGKYF.

With respect to this clone: Other DNA sequences in this specimen translate into the identical CDR3. The CDR3 is CASSLQGSNQPQHF. As DNA, the CDR3 is TGTGCCAGCAGTTTACAGGGATCCAATCAGCCCCAGCATTTT. The rearrangement uses TRBV27 and TRBJ1-5; the D gene is possibly TRBD1 (5 bases). The CDR3 sequence is 14 residues long. Germline CDR1 MNHEY, CDR2 SMNVEV (reference sequence). The germline V and J ends were trimmed by 2 bases and 3 bases, with 8 bases remaining between them.

The chain has TRBV6-6 and TRBJ1-1; D is ambiguous. The V end lost 0 bases, the J end lost 5 bases, and 13 bases lay between the germline ends. The CDR3 runs to 15 residues. Germline V gene lookup returns CDR1 MNHNY and CDR2 SVGAGI (reference sequence). As DNA, the CDR3 is TGTGCCAGCAGTTACTCGATTGGAGGGCTTACTGAAGCTTTCTTT. Translated, it gives CASSYSIGGLTEAFF.

The J gene is TRBJ2-7, the V gene TRBV29-1, with TRBD2 identical over 9 bases. This CDR3 region has 16 residues. The germline gives CDR1 SQVTM, CDR2 ANQGSEA. V gave up 5 bases and J gave up 1 base; unmatched junction bases: 12. The CDR3: CSVSRPAGGPSYEQYF. CDR3 nucleotides: TGCAGCGTTTCAAGACCCGCGGGGGGGCCGTCCTACGAGCAGTACTTC.

J is TRBJ2-5 and V is TRBV7-9; a weak D match, TRBD1 (5 bases). Looked up from germline, CDR1 is SEHNR and CDR2 is FQNEAQ (reference sequence). There are 14 residues in the CDR3. V dropped 6 bases and J dropped 4 bases, with 15 bases sitting between them. The DNA for the CDR3 is TGTGCCAGCAGTTACGAAGGGGCTCGAGAGACCCAGTACTTC. Translated: CASSYEGARETQYF.

This clone was counted a few times. The chain carries TRBV27 and TRBJ2-5; 9 bases align to TRBD2. Trimming cost V 6 bases and J 1 base; bases outside gene matches: 0. The CDR3 loop spans 13 amino acids. CDR1 is MNHEY, CDR2 SMNVEV, per germline (reference sequence). The CDR3: CASRGLAQETQYF. CDR3 bases: TGTGCCAGCAGGGGACTAGCCCAAGAGACCCAGTACTTC.

V is TRBV11-2 and J is TRBJ2-7, with D possibly TRBD2 on 5 matching bases. CDR3 size: 13 residues. Germline CDR1 reads SGHAT; CDR2 reads FQNNGV. V lost 5 bases and J lost 0, with 8 bases in between. CDR3 loop: CASSKRSSYEQYF. The CDR3, as DNA: TGTGCCAGCAGCAAGCGGAGCTCCTACGAGCAGTACTTC.

Concerning this clone itself: Germline is not matched at one junction end, which may reflect a read error. The chain employs TRBV7-9 and TRBJ2-1; D is undetermined. The CDR3 consists of 15 residues. Germline V lookup: CDR1 SEHNR, CDR2 FQNEAQ (reference sequence). The CDR3 DNA sequence: TGTTCCAGCAGCTCCCACCGGGTGTTTGACAATGAGCAGTTCTTC. Translation: CSSSSHRVFDNEQFF.

The CDR3 reads CASSPPGQGPSNYGYTF. The CDR3 DNA is TGCGCCAGCAGCCCCCCGGGACAGGGGCCTTCTAACTATGGCTACACCTTC. V and J are TRBV10-1 and TRBJ1-2, with 10 nucleotides matching TRBD1. The V gene end was trimmed by 6 bases and the J gene end by 0 bases; junction bases not matched to a gene: 10. Germline loops: CDR1 WNHNN, CDR2 SYGVQD (reference sequence). This CDR3 spans 17 amino acids.

This clone was observed a handful of times. V gene TRBV5-1 combines with J gene TRBJ1-2; 8 bases match TRBD1. Trimming removed 0 bases from V and 5 bases from J; junction bases left unmatched: 12. The germline V gene encodes CDR1 SGHRS and CDR2 YFSETQ. The CDR3 is made up of 17 amino acids. The CDR3 nucleotides read TGCGCCAGCAGCTTGGCTAGGGGCAGGGGGCCGGCGTATGGCTACACCTTC. Amino acid sequence: CASSLARGRGPAYGYTF.

This chain's CDR3 is CASSSRVGSGRRHNEQFF. In DNA, the CDR3 is TGTGCCAGTAGTTCCCGGGTTGGTAGCGGGAGAAGGCACAATGAGCAGTTCTTC. The rearrangement joins TRBV19 to TRBJ2-1, with 9 bases that match TRBD2. V shed 5 bases and J 5 bases; nucleotides not matched to a gene: 16. This CDR3 has 18 residues. CDR1 LNHDA and CDR2 SQIVND come from the germline V gene (reference sequence). Drawing the rest from reference TRBV19 and TRBJ2-1, the complete variable domain is DGGITQSPKYLFRKEGQNVTLSCEQNLNHDAMYWYRQDPGQGLRLIYYSQIVNDFQKGDIAEGYSVSREKKESFPLTVTSAQKNPTAFYLCASSSRVGSGRRHNEQFFGPGTRLTVL.